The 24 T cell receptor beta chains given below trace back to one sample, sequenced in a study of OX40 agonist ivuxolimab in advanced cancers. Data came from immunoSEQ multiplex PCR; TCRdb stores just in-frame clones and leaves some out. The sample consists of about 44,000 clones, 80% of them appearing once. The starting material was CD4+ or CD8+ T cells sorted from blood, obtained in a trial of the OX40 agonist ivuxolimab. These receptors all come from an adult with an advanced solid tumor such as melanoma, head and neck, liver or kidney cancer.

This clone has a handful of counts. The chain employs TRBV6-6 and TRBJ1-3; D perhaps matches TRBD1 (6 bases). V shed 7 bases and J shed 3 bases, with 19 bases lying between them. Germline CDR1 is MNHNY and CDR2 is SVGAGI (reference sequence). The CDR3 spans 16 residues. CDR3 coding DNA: TGTGCCAGCAATTCGGGGAGAGGCAGGGGTGGAAACACCATATATTTT. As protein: CASNSGRGRGGNTIYF.

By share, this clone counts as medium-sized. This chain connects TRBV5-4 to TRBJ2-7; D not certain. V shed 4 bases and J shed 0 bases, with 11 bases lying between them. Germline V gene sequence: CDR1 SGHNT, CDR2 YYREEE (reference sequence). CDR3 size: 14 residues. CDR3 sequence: CASSPLAGSYEQYF. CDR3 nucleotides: TGTGCCAGCAGCCCCCTTGCCGGCTCCTACGAGCAGTACTTC.

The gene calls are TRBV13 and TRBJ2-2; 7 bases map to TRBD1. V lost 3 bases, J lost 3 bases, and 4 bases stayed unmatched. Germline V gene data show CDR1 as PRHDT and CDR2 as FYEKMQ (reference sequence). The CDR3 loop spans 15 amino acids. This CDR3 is CASSFRDSYTGELFF. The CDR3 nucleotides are TGTGCCAGCAGCTTCCGGGACAGCTACACCGGGGAGCTGTTTTTT.

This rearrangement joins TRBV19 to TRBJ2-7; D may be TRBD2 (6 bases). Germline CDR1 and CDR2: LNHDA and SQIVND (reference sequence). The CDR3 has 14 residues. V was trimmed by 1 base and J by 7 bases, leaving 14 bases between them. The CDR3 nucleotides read TGTGCCAGTAGTATAGGCGGGATTCAAGGGGAGCAGTACTTC. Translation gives CASSIGGIQGEQYF.

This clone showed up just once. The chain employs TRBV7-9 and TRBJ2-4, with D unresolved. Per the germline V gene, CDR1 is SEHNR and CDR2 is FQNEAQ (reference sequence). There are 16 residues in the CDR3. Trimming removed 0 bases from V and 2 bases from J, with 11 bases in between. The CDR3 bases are TGTGCCAGCAGCTTAGCGGTGGGGTGGACCAAAAACATTCAGTACTTC. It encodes CASSLAVGWTKNIQYF.

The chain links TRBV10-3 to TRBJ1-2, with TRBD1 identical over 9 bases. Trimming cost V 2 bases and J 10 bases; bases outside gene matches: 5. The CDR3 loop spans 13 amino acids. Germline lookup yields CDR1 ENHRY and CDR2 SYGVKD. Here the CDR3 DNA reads TGTGCCATCAGTGAGATAACAGGGGGCGTCTACACCTTC. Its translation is CAISEITGGVYTF.

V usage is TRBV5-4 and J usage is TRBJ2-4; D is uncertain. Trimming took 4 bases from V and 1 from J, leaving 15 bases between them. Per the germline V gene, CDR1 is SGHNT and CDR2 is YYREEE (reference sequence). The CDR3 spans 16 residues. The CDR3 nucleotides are TGTGCCAGCAGCCAGGATAGGGTGGGCGCCAAAAACATTCAGTACTTC. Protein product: CASSQDRVGAKNIQYF.

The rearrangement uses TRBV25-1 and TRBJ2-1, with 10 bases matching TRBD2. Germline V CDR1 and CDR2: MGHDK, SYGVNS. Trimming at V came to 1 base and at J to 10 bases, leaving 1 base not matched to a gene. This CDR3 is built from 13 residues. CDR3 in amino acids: CASSEWTSGEQFF. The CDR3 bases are TGTGCCAGCAGTGAATGGACTAGCGGAGAGCAGTTCTTC. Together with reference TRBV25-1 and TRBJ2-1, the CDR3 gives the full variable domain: EADIYQTPRYLVIGTGKKITLECSQTMGHDKMYWYQQDPGMELHLIHYSYGVNSTEKGDLSSESTVSRIRTEHFPLTLESARPSHTSQYLCASSEWTSGEQFFGPGTRLTVL.

The CDR3 loop reads CAITDPDSGANVLTF. The DNA for the CDR3 is TGTGCCATTACGGACCCTGACTCTGGGGCCAACGTCCTGACTTTC. The J gene is TRBJ2-6, the V gene TRBV10-3; D is uncertain. V lost 9 bases, J lost 0 bases, and 12 bases lay in between. Per the germline V gene, CDR1 is ENHRY and CDR2 is SYGVKD. CDR3 length: 15 amino acids.

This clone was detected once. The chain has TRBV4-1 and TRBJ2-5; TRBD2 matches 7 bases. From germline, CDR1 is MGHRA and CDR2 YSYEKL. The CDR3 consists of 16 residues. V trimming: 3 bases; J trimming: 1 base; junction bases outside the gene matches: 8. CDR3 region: CASSHSQRGSQETQYF. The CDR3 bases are TGCGCCAGCAGCCACTCCCAGCGGGGAAGCCAAGAGACCCAGTACTTC.

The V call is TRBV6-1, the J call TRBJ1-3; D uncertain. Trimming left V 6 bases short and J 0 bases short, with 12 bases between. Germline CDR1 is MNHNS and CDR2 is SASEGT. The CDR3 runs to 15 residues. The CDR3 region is CASRSPGSSGNTIYF. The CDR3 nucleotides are TGTGCCAGCAGATCCCCCGGGAGCTCTGGAAACACCATATATTTT.

The CDR3 DNA reads as TGTGCCTGGAGTGAACTCCAGACACTCGGATACGAGCAGTACTTC. Protein sequence: CAWSELQTLGYEQYF. The chain uses TRBV30 and TRBJ2-5; no clear D. With the DNA end fitting TRBJ2-7 better, the J assignment may be wrong. The CDR3 spans 15 residues. Germline V lookup: CDR1 GTSNPN, CDR2 SVGIG (reference sequence).

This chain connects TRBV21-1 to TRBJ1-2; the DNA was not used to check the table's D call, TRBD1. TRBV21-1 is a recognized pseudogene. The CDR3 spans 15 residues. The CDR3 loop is CASSVSVRGCRGYTF. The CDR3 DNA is TGTGCCAGCAGCGTATCCGTGAGGGGGTGCAGAGGCTACACCTTC.

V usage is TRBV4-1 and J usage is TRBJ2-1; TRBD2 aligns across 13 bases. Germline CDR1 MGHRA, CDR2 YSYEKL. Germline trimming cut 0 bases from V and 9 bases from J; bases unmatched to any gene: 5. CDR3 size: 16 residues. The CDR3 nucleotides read TGCGCCAGCAGCCAAGATAGGACTAGCGGGAGTAGTGAGCAGTTCTTC. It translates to CASSQDRTSGSSEQFF.

The CDR3 DNA sequence: TGTGCCAGCAGCTTAGGGCCCCTACGAGAGCAGTTCTTC. It encodes CASSLGPLREQFF. The chain is built from TRBV7-8 and TRBJ2-1; D gene unclear. The V end was cut by 1 base, the J end by 10 bases, with 11 bases between. Per germline, CDR1 SGHVS and CDR2 FQNEAQ. This CDR3 is built from 13 residues.

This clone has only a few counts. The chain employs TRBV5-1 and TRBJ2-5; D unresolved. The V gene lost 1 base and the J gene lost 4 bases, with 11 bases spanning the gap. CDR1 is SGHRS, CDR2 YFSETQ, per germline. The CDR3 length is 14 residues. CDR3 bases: TGCGCCAGCAGCTTGTCCCAGAAGGGAGAGACCCAGTACTTC. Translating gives CASSLSQKGETQYF.

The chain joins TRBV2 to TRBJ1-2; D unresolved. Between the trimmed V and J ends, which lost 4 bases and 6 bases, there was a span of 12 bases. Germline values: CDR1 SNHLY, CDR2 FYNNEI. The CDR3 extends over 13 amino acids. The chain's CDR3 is CASSVADWDGYTF. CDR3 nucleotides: TGTGCCAGCAGTGTCGCAGACTGGGATGGCTACACCTTC.

This chain's CDR3 is CASPGIEKNNEQFF. The CDR3 bases are TGTGCCAGCCCGGGTATAGAGAAAAACAATGAGCAGTTCTTC. The chain uses TRBV2 and TRBJ2-1; D is unclear. The CDR3 has 14 amino acids. The V gene lost 8 bases and the J gene lost 5 bases, with 16 bases spanning the gap. Per the germline V gene, CDR1 is SNHLY and CDR2 is FYNNEI. Full variable domain (outside the CDR3, taken from reference TRBV2 and TRBJ2-1): EPEVTQTPSHQVTQMGQEVILRCVPISNHLYFYWYRQILGQKVEFLVSFYNNEISEKSEIFDDQFSVERPDGSNFTLKIRSTKLEDSAMYFCASPGIEKNNEQFFGPGTRLTVL.

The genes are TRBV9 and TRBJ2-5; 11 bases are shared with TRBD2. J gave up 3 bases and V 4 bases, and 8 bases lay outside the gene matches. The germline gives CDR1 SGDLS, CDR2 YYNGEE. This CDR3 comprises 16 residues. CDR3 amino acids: CASSPRPTSGKETQYF. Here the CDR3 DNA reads TGTGCCAGCAGCCCCCGGCCGACTAGCGGGAAAGAGACCCAGTACTTC.

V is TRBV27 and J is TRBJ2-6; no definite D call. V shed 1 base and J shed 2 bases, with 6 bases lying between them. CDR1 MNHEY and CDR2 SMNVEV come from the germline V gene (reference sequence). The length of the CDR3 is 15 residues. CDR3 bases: TGTGCCAGCAGTTTATATTTGGCTGGGGCCAACGTCCTGACTTTC. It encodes CASSLYLAGANVLTF. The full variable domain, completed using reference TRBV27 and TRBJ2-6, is EAQVTQNPRYLITVTGKKLTVTCSQNMNHEYMSWYRQDPGLGLRQIYYSMNVEVTDKGDVPEGYKVSRKEKRNFPLILESPSPNQTSLYFCASSLYLAGANVLTFGAGSRLTVL.

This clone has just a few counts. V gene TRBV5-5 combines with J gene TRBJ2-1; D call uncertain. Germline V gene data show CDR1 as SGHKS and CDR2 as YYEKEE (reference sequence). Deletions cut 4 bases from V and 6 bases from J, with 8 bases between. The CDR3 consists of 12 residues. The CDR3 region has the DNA TGTGCCAGCAGCGCGGACGCCAATGAGCAGTTCTTC. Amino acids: CASSADANEQFF.

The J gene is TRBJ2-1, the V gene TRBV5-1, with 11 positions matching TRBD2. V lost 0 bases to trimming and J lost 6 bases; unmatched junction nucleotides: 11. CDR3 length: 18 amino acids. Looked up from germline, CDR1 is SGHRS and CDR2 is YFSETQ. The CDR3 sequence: CASSLVVASGRSFNEQFF. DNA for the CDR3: TGCGCCAGCAGCTTGGTTGTAGCTAGCGGGAGGTCTTTCAATGAGCAGTTCTTC.

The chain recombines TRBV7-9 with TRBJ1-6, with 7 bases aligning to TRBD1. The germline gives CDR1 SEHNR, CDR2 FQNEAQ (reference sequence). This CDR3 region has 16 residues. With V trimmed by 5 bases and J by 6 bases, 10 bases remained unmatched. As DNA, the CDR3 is TGTGCCAGCAGCCCACAGTCCGGGACAGCTAATTCACCCCTCCACTTT. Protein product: CASSPQSGTANSPLHF.

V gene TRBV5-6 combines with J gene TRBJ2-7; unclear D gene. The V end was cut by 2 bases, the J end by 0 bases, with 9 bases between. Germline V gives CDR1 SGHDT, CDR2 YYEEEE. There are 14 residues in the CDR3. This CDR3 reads CASSFPGSSYEQYF. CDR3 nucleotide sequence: TGTGCCAGCAGCTTCCCCGGAAGCTCCTACGAGCAGTACTTC.